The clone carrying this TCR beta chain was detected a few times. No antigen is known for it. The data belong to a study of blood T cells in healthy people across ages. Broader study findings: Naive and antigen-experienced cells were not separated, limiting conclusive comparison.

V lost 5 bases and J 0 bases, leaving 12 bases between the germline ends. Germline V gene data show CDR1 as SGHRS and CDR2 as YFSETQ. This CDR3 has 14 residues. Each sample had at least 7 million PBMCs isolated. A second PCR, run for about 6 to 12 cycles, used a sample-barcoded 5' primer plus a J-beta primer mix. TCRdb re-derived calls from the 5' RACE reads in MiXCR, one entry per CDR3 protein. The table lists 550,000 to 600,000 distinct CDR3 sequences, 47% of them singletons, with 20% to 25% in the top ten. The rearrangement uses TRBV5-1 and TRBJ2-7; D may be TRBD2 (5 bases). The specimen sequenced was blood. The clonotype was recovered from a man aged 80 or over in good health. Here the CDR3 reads CASRNDTSSYEQYF. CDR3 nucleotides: TGCGCCAGCAGGAACGACACTAGCTCCTACGAGCAGTACTTC.